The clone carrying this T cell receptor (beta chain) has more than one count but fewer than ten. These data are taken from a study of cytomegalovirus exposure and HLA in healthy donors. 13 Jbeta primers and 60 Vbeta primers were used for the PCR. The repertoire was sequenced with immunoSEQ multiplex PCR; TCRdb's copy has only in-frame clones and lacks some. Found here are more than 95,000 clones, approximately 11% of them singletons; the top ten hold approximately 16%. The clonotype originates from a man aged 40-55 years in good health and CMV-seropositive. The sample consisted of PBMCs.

This CDR3 is CASSLDRVRVKTQYF. Here the CDR3 DNA reads TGTGCCAGCAGCTTAGACAGGGTTAGGGTAAAGACCCAGTACTTC. V gene TRBV7-9 combines with J gene TRBJ2-5; D is possibly TRBD1 (6 bases). The V gene's germline CDR1 is SEHNR and CDR2 FQNEAQ (reference sequence). V lost 1 base and J 6 bases, leaving 15 bases between the germline ends. The CDR3 covers 15 residues.